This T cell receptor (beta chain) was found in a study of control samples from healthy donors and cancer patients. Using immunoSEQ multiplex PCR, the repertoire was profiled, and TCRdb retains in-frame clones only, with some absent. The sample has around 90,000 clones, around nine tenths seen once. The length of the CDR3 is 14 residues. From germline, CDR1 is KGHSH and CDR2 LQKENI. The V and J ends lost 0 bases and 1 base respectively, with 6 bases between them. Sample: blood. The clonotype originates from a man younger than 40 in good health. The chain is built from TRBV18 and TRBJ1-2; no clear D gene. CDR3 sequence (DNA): TGTGCCAGCTCACCACCGGGAGTTAACTATGGCTACACCTTC. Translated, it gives CASSPPGVNYGYTF.